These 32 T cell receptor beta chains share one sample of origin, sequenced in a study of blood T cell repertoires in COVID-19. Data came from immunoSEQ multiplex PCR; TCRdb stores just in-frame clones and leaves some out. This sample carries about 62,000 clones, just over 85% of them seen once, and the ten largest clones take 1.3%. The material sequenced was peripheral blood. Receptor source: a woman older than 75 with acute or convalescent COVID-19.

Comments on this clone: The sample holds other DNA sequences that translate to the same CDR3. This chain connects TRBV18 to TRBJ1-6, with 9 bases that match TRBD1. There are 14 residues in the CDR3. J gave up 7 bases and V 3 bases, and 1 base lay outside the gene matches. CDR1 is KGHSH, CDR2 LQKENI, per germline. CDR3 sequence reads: CASSPGQGNSPLHF. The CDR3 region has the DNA TGTGCCAGCTCACCGGGACAGGGCAATTCACCCCTCCACTTT.

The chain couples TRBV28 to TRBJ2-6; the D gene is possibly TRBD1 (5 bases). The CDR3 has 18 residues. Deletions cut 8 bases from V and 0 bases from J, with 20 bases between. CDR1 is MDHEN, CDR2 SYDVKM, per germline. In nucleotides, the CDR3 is TGTGCCAGCGGGGTGGTGTTTAGGGGATACTCTGGGGCCAACGTCCTGACTTTC. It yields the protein CASGVVFRGYSGANVLTF.

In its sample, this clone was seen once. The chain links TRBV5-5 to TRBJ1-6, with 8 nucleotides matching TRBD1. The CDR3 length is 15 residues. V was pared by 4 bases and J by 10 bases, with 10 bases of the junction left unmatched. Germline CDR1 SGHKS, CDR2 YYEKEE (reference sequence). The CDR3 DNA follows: TGTGCCAGCAGCCCAACCGGACAGGGAGGATCACCCCTCCACTTT. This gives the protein CASSPTGQGGSPLHF.

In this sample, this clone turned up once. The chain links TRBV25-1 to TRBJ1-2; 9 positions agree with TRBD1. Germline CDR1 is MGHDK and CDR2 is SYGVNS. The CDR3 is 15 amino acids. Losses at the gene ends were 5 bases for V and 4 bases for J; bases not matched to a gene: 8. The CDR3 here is CASSRGRDRAYGYTF. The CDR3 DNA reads TGTGCCAGCAGTCGGGGCCGGGACAGGGCCTATGGCTACACCTTC.

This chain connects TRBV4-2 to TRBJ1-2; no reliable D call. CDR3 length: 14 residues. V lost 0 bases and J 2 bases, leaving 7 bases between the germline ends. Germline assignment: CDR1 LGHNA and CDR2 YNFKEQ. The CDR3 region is CASSQERANYGYTF. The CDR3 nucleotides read TGTGCCAGCAGCCAAGAAAGAGCGAACTATGGCTACACCTTC.

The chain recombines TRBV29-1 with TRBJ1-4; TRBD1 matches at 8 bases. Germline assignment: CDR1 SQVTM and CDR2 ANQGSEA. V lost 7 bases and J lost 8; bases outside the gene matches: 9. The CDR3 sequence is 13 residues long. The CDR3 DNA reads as TGCAGCGGCCGGTCAGGGGGCGCGGAAAAACTGTTTTTT. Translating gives CSGRSGGAEKLFF.

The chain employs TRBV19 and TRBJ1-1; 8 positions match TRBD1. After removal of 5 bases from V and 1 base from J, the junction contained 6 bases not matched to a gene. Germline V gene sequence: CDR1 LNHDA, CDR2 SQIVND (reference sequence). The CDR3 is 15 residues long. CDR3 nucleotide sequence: TGTGCCAGTAGTTCTCGGACAGGGTGGAACACTGAAGCTTTCTTT. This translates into CASSSRTGWNTEAFF.

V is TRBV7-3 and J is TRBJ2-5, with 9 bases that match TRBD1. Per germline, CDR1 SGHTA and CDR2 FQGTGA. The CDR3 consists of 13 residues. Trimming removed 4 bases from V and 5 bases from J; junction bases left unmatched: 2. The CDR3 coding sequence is TGTGCCAGCAGCTACGGACAGGGGGAGACCCAGTACTTC. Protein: CASSYGQGETQYF.

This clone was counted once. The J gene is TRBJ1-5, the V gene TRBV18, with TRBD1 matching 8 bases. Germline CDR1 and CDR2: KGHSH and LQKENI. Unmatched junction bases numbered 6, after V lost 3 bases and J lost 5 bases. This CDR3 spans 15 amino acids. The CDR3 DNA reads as TGTGCCAGCTCACCGCCCCAGGGGGCCGATCAGCCCCAGCATTTT. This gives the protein CASSPPQGADQPQHF.

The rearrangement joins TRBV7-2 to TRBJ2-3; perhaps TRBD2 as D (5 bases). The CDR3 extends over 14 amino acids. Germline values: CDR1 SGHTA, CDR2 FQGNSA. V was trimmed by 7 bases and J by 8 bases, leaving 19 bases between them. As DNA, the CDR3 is TGTGCCAGCAACCTCGGGGAACGGTTGGGTACGCAGTATTTT. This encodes CASNLGERLGTQYF.

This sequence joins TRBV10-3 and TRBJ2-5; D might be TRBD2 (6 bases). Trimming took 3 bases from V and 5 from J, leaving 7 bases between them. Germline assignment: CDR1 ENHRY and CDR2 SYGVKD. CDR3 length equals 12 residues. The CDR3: CAISERGETQYF. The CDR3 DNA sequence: TGTGCCATCAGTGAACGGGGGGAGACCCAGTACTTC.

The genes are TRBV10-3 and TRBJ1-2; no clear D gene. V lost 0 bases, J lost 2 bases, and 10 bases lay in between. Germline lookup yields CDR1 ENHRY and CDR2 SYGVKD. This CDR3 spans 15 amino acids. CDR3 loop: CAISESAVRNYGYTF. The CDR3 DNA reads TGTGCCATCAGTGAGTCAGCGGTAAGAAACTATGGCTACACCTTC.

Here the CDR3 reads CASRKMTGWRTEAFF. CDR3 DNA sequence: TGCGCCAGCAGGAAAATGACAGGGTGGAGGACTGAAGCTTTCTTT. This sequence joins TRBV23-1 and TRBJ1-1; TRBD1 agrees at 7 bases. TRBV23-1 is flagged as an ORF with uncertain function. Germline trimming cut 6 bases from V and 5 bases from J; bases unmatched to any gene: 12. The CDR3 runs 15 residues.

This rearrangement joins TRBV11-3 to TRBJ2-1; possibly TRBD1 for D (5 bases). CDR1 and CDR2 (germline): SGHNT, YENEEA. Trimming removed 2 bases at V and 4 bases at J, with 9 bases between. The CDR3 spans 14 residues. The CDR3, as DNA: TGTGCCAGCAGCTTAAGTGGACATTACAATGAGCAGTTCTTC. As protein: CASSLSGHYNEQFF.

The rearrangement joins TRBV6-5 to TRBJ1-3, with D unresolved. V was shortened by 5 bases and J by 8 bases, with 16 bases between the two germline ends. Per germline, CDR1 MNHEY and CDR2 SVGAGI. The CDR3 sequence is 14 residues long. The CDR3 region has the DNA TGTGCCAGCAGTCGCGACCCCCCGAGCGACACCATATATTTT. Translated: CASSRDPPSDTIYF.

CDR3 coding DNA: TGTGCCAGCAGCGCGCCCCGAGACAGGGGGCCCGGAAACACCATATATTTT. This sequence encodes CASSAPRDRGPGNTIYF. This sequence joins TRBV9 and TRBJ1-3, with 10 bases lining up with TRBD1. With V trimmed by 3 bases and J by 4 bases, 10 bases remained unmatched. The CDR3 extends over 17 amino acids. The V gene's germline CDR1 is SGDLS and CDR2 YYNGEE.

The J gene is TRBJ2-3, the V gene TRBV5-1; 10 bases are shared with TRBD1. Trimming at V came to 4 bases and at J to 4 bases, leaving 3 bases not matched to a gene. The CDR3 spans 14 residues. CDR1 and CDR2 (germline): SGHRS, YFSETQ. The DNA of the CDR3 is TGCGCCAGCAGCCCGGGACAGGGGTCAGATACGCAGTATTTT. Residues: CASSPGQGSDTQYF.

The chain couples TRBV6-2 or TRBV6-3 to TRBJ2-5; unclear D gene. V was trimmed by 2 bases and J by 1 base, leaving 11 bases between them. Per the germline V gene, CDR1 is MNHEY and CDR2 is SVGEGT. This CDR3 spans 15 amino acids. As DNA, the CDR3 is TGTGCCAGCAGTTACGGTGGCAGATCCCAAGAGACCCAGTACTTC. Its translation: CASSYGGRSQETQYF.

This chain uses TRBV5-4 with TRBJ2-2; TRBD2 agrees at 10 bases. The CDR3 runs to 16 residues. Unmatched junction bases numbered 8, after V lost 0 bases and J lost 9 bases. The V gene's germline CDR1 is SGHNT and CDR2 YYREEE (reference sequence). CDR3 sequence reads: CASSLGDSGRLRELFF. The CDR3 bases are TGTGCCAGCAGCTTGGGGGATAGCGGGAGGTTAAGGGAGCTGTTTTTT. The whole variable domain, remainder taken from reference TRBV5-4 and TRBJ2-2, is ETGVTQSPTHLIKTRGQQVTLRCSSQSGHNTVSWYQQALGQGPQFIFQYYREEENGRGNFPPRFSGLQFPNYSSELNVNALELDDSALYLCASSLGDSGRLRELFFGEGSRLTVL.

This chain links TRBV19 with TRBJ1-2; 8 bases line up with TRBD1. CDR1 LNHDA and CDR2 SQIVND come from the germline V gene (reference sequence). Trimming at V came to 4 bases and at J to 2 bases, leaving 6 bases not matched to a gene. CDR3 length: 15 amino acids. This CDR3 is CASSNAGGSNYGYTF. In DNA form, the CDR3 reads TGTGCCAGTAGTAATGCAGGGGGCTCAAACTATGGCTACACCTTC.

The CDR3 loop is CASSLGQGRGTGELFF. The CDR3 bases are TGTGCCAGCAGTTTAGGACAGGGTCGTGGCACCGGGGAGCTGTTTTTT. The chain combines TRBV6-6 with TRBJ2-2, with 8 bases fitting TRBD1. Germline values: CDR1 MNHNY, CDR2 SVGAGI (reference sequence). Trimming cost V 4 bases and J 4 bases; bases outside gene matches: 8. The CDR3 sequence is 16 residues long.

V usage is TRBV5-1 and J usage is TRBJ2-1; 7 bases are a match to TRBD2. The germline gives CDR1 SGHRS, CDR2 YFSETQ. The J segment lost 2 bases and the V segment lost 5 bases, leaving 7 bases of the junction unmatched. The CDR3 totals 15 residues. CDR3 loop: CASRSTSEAYNEQFF. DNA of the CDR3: TGCGCCAGCAGAAGTACTAGCGAGGCCTACAATGAGCAGTTCTTC.

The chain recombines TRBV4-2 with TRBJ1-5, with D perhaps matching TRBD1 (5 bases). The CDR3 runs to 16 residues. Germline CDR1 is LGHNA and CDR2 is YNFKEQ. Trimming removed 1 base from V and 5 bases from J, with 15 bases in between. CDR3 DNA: TGTGCCAGCAGCCAAGTGGGAACCGCAGGGTATCAGCCCCAGCATTTT. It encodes CASSQVGTAGYQPQHF.

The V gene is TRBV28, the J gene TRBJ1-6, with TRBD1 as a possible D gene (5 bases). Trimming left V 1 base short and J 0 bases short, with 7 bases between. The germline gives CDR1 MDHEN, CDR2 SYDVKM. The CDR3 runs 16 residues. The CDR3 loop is CASSLSQGSYNSPLHF. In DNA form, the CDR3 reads TGTGCCAGCAGTTTATCCCAGGGCTCCTATAATTCACCCCTCCACTTT.

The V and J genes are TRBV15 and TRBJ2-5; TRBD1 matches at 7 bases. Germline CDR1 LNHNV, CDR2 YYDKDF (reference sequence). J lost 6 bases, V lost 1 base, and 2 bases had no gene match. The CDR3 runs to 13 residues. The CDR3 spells CATSRGQGQTQYF. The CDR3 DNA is TGTGCCACCAGCAGAGGACAGGGACAGACCCAGTACTTC.

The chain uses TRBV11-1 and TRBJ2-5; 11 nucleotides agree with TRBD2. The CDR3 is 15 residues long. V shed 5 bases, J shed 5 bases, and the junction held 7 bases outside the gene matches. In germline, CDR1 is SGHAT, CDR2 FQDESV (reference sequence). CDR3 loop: CASSISGRAAETQYF. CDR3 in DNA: TGTGCCAGCAGCATTAGCGGGAGGGCCGCTGAGACCCAGTACTTC.

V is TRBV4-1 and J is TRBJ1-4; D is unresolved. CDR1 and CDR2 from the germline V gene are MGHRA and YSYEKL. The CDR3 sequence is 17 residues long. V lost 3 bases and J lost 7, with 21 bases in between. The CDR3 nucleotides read TGCGCCAGCAGCCACGCCACGGGGAGGGCGCGGGGTGAAAAACTGTTTTTT. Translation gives CASSHATGRARGEKLFF.

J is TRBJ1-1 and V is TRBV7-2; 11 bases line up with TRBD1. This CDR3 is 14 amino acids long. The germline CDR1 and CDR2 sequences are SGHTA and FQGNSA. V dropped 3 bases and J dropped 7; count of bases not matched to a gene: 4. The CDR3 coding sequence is TGTGCCAGCAGCTTTGGACAGGGGGCGGGTGAAGCTTTCTTT. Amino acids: CASSFGQGAGEAFF.

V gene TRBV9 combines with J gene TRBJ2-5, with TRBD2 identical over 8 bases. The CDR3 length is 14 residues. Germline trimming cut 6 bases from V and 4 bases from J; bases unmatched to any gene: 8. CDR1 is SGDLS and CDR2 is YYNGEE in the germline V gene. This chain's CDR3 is CASTQGSGRETQYF. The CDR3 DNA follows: TGTGCCAGCACCCAGGGGAGCGGGAGAGAGACCCAGTACTTC.

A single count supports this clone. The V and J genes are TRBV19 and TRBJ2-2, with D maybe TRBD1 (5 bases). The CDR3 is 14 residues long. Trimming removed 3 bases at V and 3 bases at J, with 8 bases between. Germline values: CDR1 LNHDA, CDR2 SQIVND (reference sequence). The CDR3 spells CASSIPRDTGELFF. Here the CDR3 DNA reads TGTGCCAGTAGTATCCCCAGGGACACCGGGGAGCTGTTTTTT.

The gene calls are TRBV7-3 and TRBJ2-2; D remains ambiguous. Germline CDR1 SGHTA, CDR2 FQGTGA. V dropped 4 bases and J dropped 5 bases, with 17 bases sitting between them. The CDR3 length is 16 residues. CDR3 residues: CASSSDSNLGTGELFF. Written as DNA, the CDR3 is TGTGCCAGCAGCTCCGACTCGAACCTCGGAACCGGGGAGCTGTTTTTT. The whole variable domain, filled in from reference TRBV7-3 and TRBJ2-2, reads GAGVSQTPSNKVTEKGKYVELRCDPISGHTALYWYRQSLGQGPEFLIYFQGTGAADDSGLPNDRFFAVRPEGSVSTLKIQRTERGDSAVYLCASSSDSNLGTGELFFGEGSRLTVL.

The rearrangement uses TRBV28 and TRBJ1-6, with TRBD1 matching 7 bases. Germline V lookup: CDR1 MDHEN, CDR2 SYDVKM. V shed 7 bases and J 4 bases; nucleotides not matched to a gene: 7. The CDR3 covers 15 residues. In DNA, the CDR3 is TGTGCCAGCACCAGGACAGGAGCGTATAATTCACCCCTCCACTTT. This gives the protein CASTRTGAYNSPLHF. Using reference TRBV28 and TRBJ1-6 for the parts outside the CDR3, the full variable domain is DVKVTQSSRYLVKRTGEKVFLECVQDMDHENMFWYRQDPGLGLRLIYFSYDVKMKEKGDIPEGYSVSREKKERFSLILESASTNQTSMYLCASTRTGAYNSPLHFGNGTRLTVT.